This TCR beta chain stems from a study of beta chain features in type 1 diabetes. CDR1 is SGHRS and CDR2 is YFSETQ in the germline V gene. J gave up 3 bases and V 2 bases, and 5 bases lay outside the gene matches. CDR3 length: 15 residues. Study-level findings and limits: Within each of all four CD4+ subsets, Type 1 diabetes patients had TCRB CDR3s that were moderately but significantly shorter.

The isolated RNA, all of it, was reverse transcribed, so expressed TCRB transcripts were what got sequenced. Profiling relied on immunoSEQ multiplex PCR, and the TCRdb table lists in-frame clones only, not all of them. The sample lists 600,000 to 700,000 clones; around an eighth were seen once. There are a few counts of this clone. Its antigen remains unknown. The sample consisted of naive CD4+ T cells from blood. The sequence was obtained from a man aged 25 to 40 with type 1 diabetes. V is TRBV5-1 and J is TRBJ1-2, with 9 bases fitting TRBD1. Here the CDR3 reads CASSFHRGQDYGYTF. The CDR3 nucleotides are TGCGCCAGCAGCTTCCACAGGGGGCAGGACTATGGCTACACCTTC.